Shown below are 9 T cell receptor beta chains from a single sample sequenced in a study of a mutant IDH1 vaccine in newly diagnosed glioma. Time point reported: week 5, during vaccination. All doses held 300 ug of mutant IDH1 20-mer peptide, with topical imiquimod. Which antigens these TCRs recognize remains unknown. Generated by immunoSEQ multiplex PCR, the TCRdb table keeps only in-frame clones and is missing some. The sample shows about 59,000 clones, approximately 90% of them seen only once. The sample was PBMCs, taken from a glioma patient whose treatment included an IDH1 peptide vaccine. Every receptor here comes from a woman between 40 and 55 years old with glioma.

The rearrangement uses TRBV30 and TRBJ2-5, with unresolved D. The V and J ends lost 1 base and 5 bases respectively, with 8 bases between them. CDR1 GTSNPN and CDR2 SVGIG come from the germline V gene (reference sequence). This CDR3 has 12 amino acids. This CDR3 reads CAWSGGSETQYF. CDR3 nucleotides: TGTGCCTGGAGTGGAGGCTCGGAGACCCAGTACTTC.

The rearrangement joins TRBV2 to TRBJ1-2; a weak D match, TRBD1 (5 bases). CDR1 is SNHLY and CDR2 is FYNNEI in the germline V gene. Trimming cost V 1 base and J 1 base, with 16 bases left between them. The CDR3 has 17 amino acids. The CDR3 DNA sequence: TGTGCCAGCAGTGAAGGAAGGAAGGGGAGTAATAACTATGGCTACACCTTC. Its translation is CASSEGRKGSNNYGYTF.

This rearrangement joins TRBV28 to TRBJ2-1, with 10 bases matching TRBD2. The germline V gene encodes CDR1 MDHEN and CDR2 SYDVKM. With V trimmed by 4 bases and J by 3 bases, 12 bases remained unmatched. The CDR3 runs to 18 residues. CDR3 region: CASSSGGGLARLYNEQFF. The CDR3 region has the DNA TGTGCCAGCAGTTCGGGGGGGGGACTAGCGCGCCTCTACAATGAGCAGTTCTTC.

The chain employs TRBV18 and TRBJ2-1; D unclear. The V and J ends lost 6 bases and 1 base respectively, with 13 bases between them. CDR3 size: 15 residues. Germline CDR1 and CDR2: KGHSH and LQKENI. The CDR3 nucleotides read TGTGCCAGCTCCCGGACGAGTGGGTCCTACAATGAGCAGTTCTTC. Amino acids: CASSRTSGSYNEQFF.

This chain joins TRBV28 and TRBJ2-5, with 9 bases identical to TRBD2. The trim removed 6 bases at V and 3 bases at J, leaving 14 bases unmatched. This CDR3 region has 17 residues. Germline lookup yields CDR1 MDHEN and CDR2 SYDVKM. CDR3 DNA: TGTGCCAGCAGCTCCCAGACTAGCGGAGAGGGGGAAGAGACCCAGTACTTC. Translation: CASSSQTSGEGEETQYF.

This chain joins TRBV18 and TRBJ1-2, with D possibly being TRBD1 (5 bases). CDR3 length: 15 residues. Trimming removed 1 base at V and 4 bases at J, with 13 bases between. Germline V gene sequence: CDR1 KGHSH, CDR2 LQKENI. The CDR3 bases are TGTGCCAGCTCACCACGGGACGGCCGGGTCTATGGCTACACCTTC. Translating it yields CASSPRDGRVYGYTF.

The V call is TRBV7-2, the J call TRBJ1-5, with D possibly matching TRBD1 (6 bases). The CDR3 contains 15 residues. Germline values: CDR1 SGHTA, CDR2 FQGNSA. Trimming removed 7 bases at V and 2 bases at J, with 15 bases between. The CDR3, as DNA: TGTGCCAGCACACCGGGGGGGGCCCGCAATCAGCCCCAGCATTTT. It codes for CASTPGGARNQPQHF.

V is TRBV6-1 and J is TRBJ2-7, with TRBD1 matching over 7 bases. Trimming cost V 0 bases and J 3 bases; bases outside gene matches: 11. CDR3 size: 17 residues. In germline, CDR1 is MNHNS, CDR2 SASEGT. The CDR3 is CASSEAGQDDYHYEQYF. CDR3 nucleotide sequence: TGTGCCAGCAGTGAAGCAGGACAGGACGATTACCACTACGAGCAGTACTTC.

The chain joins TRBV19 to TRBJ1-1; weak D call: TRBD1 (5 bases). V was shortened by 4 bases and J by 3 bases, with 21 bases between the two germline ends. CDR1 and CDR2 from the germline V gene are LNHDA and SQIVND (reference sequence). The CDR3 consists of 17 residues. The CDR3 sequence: CASSKQPGRQGHTEAFF. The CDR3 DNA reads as TGTGCCAGTAGTAAACAGCCGGGACGGCAGGGACACACTGAAGCTTTCTTT.